The 4 T cell receptor beta chains reported below all come from one sample, sequenced in a study of T cell clonality in common variable immunodeficiency. Profiled with immunoSEQ multiplex PCR; TCRdb holds only in-frame clones, not every one. The sample contains 25,000 to 35,000 clones, none of them singletons. General study results and limits: Common variable immunodeficiency TCR beta sequences reportedly had fewer deletions and N-nucleotide insertions.

No antigen has been identified for these receptors. The sample comprised peripheral blood mononuclear cells. The receptor set was obtained from a human donor with common variable immunodeficiency.

This clone was seen only a few times. The CDR3 protein is CASSFGTGGYQPQHF. The CDR3 bases that were read are TGTGCCAGCAGCTTTGGGACAGGGGGCTATCAGCCC. This sequence joins TRBV7-9 and TRBJ1-5; TRBD1 matches 12 bases. Coverage ceases 3 residues before the CDR3 finishes, and the germline J gene fills in the end. Germline lookup yields CDR1 SEHNR and CDR2 FQNEAQ (reference sequence). The CDR3 consists of 15 residues. The ends lost 3 bases at V and 5 bases at J; junction bases unmatched: 2.

This clone was observed at least ten times. The read falls 3 residues short of the CDR3 end, and the missing part is taken from the germline J gene. V usage is TRBV4-1 and J usage is TRBJ1-1, with D perhaps TRBD1 (6 bases). Per the germline V gene, CDR1 is MGHRA and CDR2 is YSYEKL. V lost 1 base, J lost 6 bases, and 12 bases lay in between. The CDR3 length is 14 residues. The part of the CDR3 DNA that was read is TGCGCCAGCAGCCAAGTACAGGGTTTTCCTGAA. Translating gives CASSQVQGFPE. The whole CDR3 is CASSQVQGFPEAFF.

This clone has ten or more counts. From the germline J gene comes the end of the CDR3, since the read stops 3 residues before it. This rearrangement joins TRBV19 to TRBJ2-3; a weak D match, TRBD1 (5 bases). The CDR3 loop spans 16 amino acids. Per germline, CDR1 LNHDA and CDR2 SQIVND (reference sequence). V was pared by 3 bases and J by 1 base, with 14 bases between. The CDR3 here is CASSIQGIRGTDTQYF. The DNA read from the CDR3 is TGTGCCAGTAGTATCCAGGGAATACGAGGCACAGATACG.

This clone was counted at least ten times. The read falls 3 residues short of the CDR3 end, and the missing part is taken from the germline J gene. V and J are TRBV28 and TRBJ1-6; D is uncertain. Trimming took off 7 bases at V and 7 bases at J, with 17 bases between the two ends. The CDR3 contains 15 residues. CDR1 MDHEN and CDR2 SYDVKM come from the germline V gene. The CDR3 loop is CASINALAENSPLHF. The part of the CDR3 DNA that was read is TGTGCCAGCATAAATGCCCTAGCCGAAAATTCACCC. Based on the CDR3 plus reference TRBV28 and TRBJ1-6, the full variable domain is DVKVTQSSRYLVKRTGEKVFLECVQDMDHENMFWYRQDPGLGLRLIYFSYDVKMKEKGDIPEGYSVSREKKERFSLILESASTNQTSMYLCASINALAENSPLHFGNGTRLTVT.